This entry is about one T cell receptor (beta chain). Its antigen is unidentified. CD45RO negativity and positive selection for CCR7 defined naive CD8 cells, a population that excluded terminally differentiated effector memory CD45RA+ cells. Per sorted-subset replicate PCR, input was roughly 220 ng DNA, representing tens of thousands of T cell genomes. Using immunoSEQ multiplex PCR, the repertoire was profiled, and TCRdb retains in-frame clones only, with some absent. The repertoire holds hundreds of thousands of clones, with approximately 96% as singletons. The entry originates in a study of shared clonotypes between healthy human individuals. This CDR3 spans 17 amino acids. Germline lookup yields CDR1 SGHDT and CDR2 YYEEEE. J gave up 2 bases and V 0 bases, and 3 bases lay outside the gene matches. Study-wide points: Roughly 4.6% of naive CD4 clonotypes were common to a few donors. A reduction in generation probabilities was seen for non-shared clonotypes relative to those shared by all four donors.

Material: naive CD8+ T cells sorted from blood. The rearrangement uses TRBV5-6 and TRBJ2-1; 12 nucleotides line up with TRBD2. The sequence was collected from a woman aged 25-40 years in good health. In DNA, the CDR3 is TGTGCCAGCAGCTTGGTAACTAGCGGGAGGACCTACAATGAGCAGTTCTTC. Amino acid sequence: CASSLVTSGRTYNEQFF.